These T cell receptor beta chains were read from a single sample in a study of cytomegalovirus exposure and HLA in healthy donors. The assay was immunoSEQ multiplex PCR, and TCRdb's table has in-frame clones only and misses some. The sample has 97,000 or so clones, roughly 70% seen once. Sequenced sample: PBMCs. The receptor set was obtained from a man aged 50-60 years in good health and CMV-seronegative. Each CDR3 is given with its conserved first and last residue. D genes are given only for firm matches. Rows may omit the clone size; those that give it use once, few, many or a size class.

TRBD1	TRBV28	TRBJ1-4	-	TGTGCCAGCGGGACAGTAAATGAAAAACTGTTTTTT	CASGTVNEKLFF
TRBD2	TRBV7-9	TRBJ2-7	-	TGTGCCAGCAGCTTTGATGCGGGGGGACAAATACGGGTCTACGAGCAGTACTTC	CASSFDAGGQIRVYEQYF
TRBD1	TRBV5-8	TRBJ2-1	once	TGTGCCAGCAGCTTGACTGCGGACAGGTACAATGAGCAGTTCTTC	CASSLTADRYNEQFF
TRBD2	TRBV6-6	TRBJ2-4	-	TGTGCCAGCAGCCGACAGGCTAGCGGGGCCAAAAACATTCAGTACTTC	CASSRQASGAKNIQYF
-	TRBV5-1	TRBJ1-6	-	TGCGCCAGCAGCTACGACGGAGACCCTAATTCACCCCTCCACTTT	CASSYDGDPNSPLHF
-	TRBV27	TRBJ1-5	once	TGTGCCAGCAGTTTATCCGTGGGACACCTATCAACTCAGCCCCAGCATTTT	CASSLSVGHLSTQPQHF
TRBD1	TRBV2	TRBJ1-6	-	TGTGCCAGCAGCGAGGCAGGGGGCAGGAATTCACCCCTCCACTTT	CASSEAGGRNSPLHF
TRBD2	TRBV27	TRBJ2-7	-	TGTGCCAGCAGACCCAGCGGGGGGGGAACCTACGAGCAGTACTTC	CASRPSGGGTYEQYF
TRBD2	TRBV7-2	TRBJ2-7	few	TGTGCCAGCAGCCCCCGGGGGGGTCCTTTGTGGGAGCAGTACTTC	CASSPRGGPLWEQYF
TRBD2	TRBV11-2	TRBJ2-1	-	TGTGCCACCCAAGGGGGGCGGGGGGCCTGGGATGAGCAGTTCTTC	CATQGGRGAWDEQFF
TRBD1	TRBV5-1	TRBJ1-2	few	TGCGCCAGCAGCTTAACAGGGGACGGGTATGGCTACACCTTC	CASSLTGDGYGYTF
TRBD1	TRBV10-3	TRBJ2-7	-	TGTGCCATCAGTGAGTCCGACAGGGTCTACGAGCAGTACTTC	CAISESDRVYEQYF
-	TRBV6-1	TRBJ2-7	-	TGTGCCAGCAGTGAGCCGGGACTTAATTCCGAGCAGTACTTC	CASSEPGLNSEQYF
TRBD2	TRBV14	TRBJ2-3	-	TGTGCCAGCAGCCTCCGGGACTACCCCCCAGATACGCAGTATTTT	CASSLRDYPPDTQYF
TRBD1	TRBV19	TRBJ1-2	-	TGTGCCAGTACCCAGGACAGGGGGCTTGAAGGCTACACCTTC	CASTQDRGLEGYTF
TRBD1	TRBV9	TRBJ1-6	-	TGTGCCAGCTCCGGGACAGGGGGAAATTCACCCCTCCACTTT	CASSGTGGNSPLHF
-	TRBV4-2	TRBJ2-1	-	TGTGCCAGCAGCCAAGAGAGCCAACAGGATGAGCAGTTCTTC	CASSQESQQDEQFF
-	TRBV27	TRBJ1-5	once	TGTGCCAGCAGCCGGACTTTCTATCAGCCCCAGCATTTT	CASSRTFYQPQHF
-	TRBV6-5	TRBJ1-3	once	TGTGCCAGCTGTTTAAGGGGCGGAAACACCATATATTTT	CASCLRGGNTIYF
-	TRBV7-6	TRBJ1-4	-	TGTGCCAGCAGCTTTGCGCGTGGGGCGCGGAAACTGTTTTTT	CASSFARGARKLFF
TRBD1	TRBV7-6	TRBJ1-5	-	TGTGCCAGCAGCTCCAAGGGGGCGGGCAATCAGCCCCAGCATTTT	CASSSKGAGNQPQHF
-	TRBV28	TRBJ1-6	-	TGTGCCAGCAGGTTGTCCAGCTCCTATAATTCACCCCTCCACTTT	CASRLSSSYNSPLHF
-	TRBV7-3	TRBJ2-7	-	TGTGCCAGCAGCTTTAGGGGAGGAGGCGAGCAGTACTTC	CASSFRGGGEQYF
-	TRBV10-3	TRBJ2-7	-	TGTGCCATCAGTGAACAGGGATACGAGCAGTACTTC	CAISEQGYEQYF
-	TRBV6-5	TRBJ2-6	-	TGTGCCAGCAGCCGAGGTGACTCTGGGGCCAACGTCCTGACTTTC	CASSRGDSGANVLTF
TRBD1	TRBV9	TRBJ1-1	-	TGTGCCAGCAGCGTATCGGACAGGGAGGCTTTCTTT	CASSVSDREAFF
-	TRBV27	TRBJ2-7	-	TGTGCCAGCAGTGACGGGTATGGGTACGAGCAGTACTTC	CASSDGYGYEQYF
TRBD1	TRBV10-2	TRBJ2-7	-	TGCGCCAGCAGTGAGTCAAAGACAGGGGGCTCCTACGAGCAGTACTTC	CASSESKTGGSYEQYF
TRBD1	TRBV4-3	TRBJ2-4	-	TGCGCCAGCAGCCAAGATCCCCAGGGGGTTGGCATTCAGTACTTC	CASSQDPQGVGIQYF
-	TRBV25-1	TRBJ2-7	-	TGTGCCAGCACTCAGGGATCCCGGGAGCAGTACTTC	CASTQGSREQYF
TRBD1	TRBV11-3	TRBJ1-4	-	TGTGCCAGCAGCGCCGGACAGGGAGCAACTAATGAAAAACTGTTTTTT	CASSAGQGATNEKLFF
-	TRBV4-3	TRBJ2-2	-	TGCGCCAGCAGCCGACAGGGGGCCGTAGCGGGGGGGCACACCGGGGAGCTGTTTTTT	CASSRQGAVAGGHTGELFF
TRBD2	TRBV7-6	TRBJ2-3	-	TGTGCCAGCAGCCTTAGCGGGGGGAACACAGATACGCAGTATTTT	CASSLSGGNTDTQYF
-	TRBV4-2	TRBJ2-2	few	TGTGCCAGCAGCCAAGCCCAGAACACCGGGGAGCTGTTTTTT	CASSQAQNTGELFF
-	TRBV11-2	TRBJ1-5	-	TGTGCCAGCAGCTTAGGCGGTTATAGCAATCAGCCCCAGCATTTT	CASSLGGYSNQPQHF
-	TRBV19	TRBJ1-1	-	TGTGCCAGTAGTAATGGCAGATCGAACACTGAAGCTTTCTTT	CASSNGRSNTEAFF
-	TRBV10-1	TRBJ2-4	-	TGCGCCAGCAGTGAGTCTACAGGGAAAAACAAAAACATTCAGTACTTC	CASSESTGKNKNIQYF
-	TRBV2	TRBJ1-5	-	TGTGCCACTCGAGCGATCAGCAATCAGCCCCAGCATTTT	CATRAISNQPQHF
-	TRBV11-2	TRBJ2-2	-	TGTGCCAGCAGGGTGGGCAGGGGCGGGCAAGGGGAGCTGTTTTTT	CASRVGRGGQGELFF
-	TRBV2	TRBJ1-2	-	TGTGCCAGCAGTGAGAGGACAGCGCTTTTTTGGGGCTACACCTTC	CASSERTALFWGYTF
-	TRBV19	TRBJ2-6	-	TGTGCCAGTAGTTCCAGGCTTACCTCTGGGGCCAACGTCCTGACTTTC	CASSSRLTSGANVLTF
-	TRBV10-2	TRBJ1-1	few	TGCGCCAGCAGTGAAAGCGGGGGCGCAAACACTGAAGCTTTCTTT	CASSESGGANTEAFF
-	TRBV6-1	TRBJ2-3	-	TGTGCCAGCAGTGAAGGGCAGAAAGATACGCAGTATTTT	CASSEGQKDTQYF
TRBD1	TRBV7-2	TRBJ2-7	-	TGTGCCAGCAGCCCCATGGATTGGGACAGTTTTTTTACCTACGAGCAGTACTTC	CASSPMDWDSFFTYEQYF
-	TRBV11-3	TRBJ2-5	-	TGTGCCAGCAGCATCGGGGGGCTAGAATCAGAGACCCAGTACTTC	CASSIGGLESETQYF
TRBD1	TRBV7-2	TRBJ2-7	once	TGTGCCAGCAGCTCCGGAGACAGGGATTCGAACGAGCAGTACTTC	CASSSGDRDSNEQYF
-	TRBV6-6	TRBJ1-5	-	TGTGCCAGCACCCGTCAGGCCGTCCAGCCCCAGCATTTT	CASTRQAVQPQHF
-	TRBV4-1	TRBJ1-1	few	TGCGCCAGCAGCCAAACGGGGGAGTTGAACACTGAAGCTTTCTTT	CASSQTGELNTEAFF
TRBD1	TRBV7-9	TRBJ2-7	once	TGTGCCAGCAGCTTAGTCCTGACAGGGGATCGGGACGAGCAGTACTTC	CASSLVLTGDRDEQYF
TRBD2	TRBV19	TRBJ2-2	-	TGTGCCAGTAGTCCTCTAGCGGGGACAACTACCGGGGAGCTGTTTTTT	CASSPLAGTTTGELFF